These T cell receptor beta chains were read from a single sample in a study of blood T cell repertoires in COVID-19. Assay: immunoSEQ multiplex PCR; the TCRdb copy retains only in-frame clones and omits some. The sample has 150,000 to 200,000 clones, around nine tenths seen once. The sample consisted of peripheral blood. These receptors came from a man in his 70s with acute or convalescent COVID-19. CDR3s leave out the opening cysteine and the closing phenylalanine or tryptophan. The order of the fields is V gene, CDR3 protein.

>TRBV6-5
ASRDRDTQY
>TRBV5-1
ASKGLVSTGELF
>TRBV10-3
AIGGSLAGGPTDTQY
>TRBV7-2
ASSLDGTGGGEKKTQY
>TRBV19
AVGAVGETQY
>TRBV6-2/TRBV6-3
ASSYGGGSYNEQF
>TRBV5-1
ASSLDREKYEQY
>TRBV21-1
ASSPVVGGQGRSGANVLT
>TRBV19
ASSPSGTADTEAF
>TRBV27
ASSPKRGASNTQY
>TRBV14
ASSPQLTEAF
>TRBV6-5
ASSPGFPNQPQH
>TRBV19
ASSINRDRGNEQY
>TRBV30
AWTMSSYNEQF
>TRBV7-9
ASSPPRGNEQF
>TRBV19
ASSNGQGPGGYT
>TRBV28
ASREQSNEKLF
>TRBV7-2
ASSFRGNQPQH
>TRBV28
ASSLSGYSNQPQH
>TRBV28
ASSPPPRGRSRYEQY
>TRBV5-1
ASSWGSGETQY
>TRBV7-2
ASSQQGLETQY
>TRBV24-1
ATSDLAGIYGYT
>TRBV27
ASSLDRGFGTDTQY
>TRBV27
ASSFTRRSGELF
>TRBV3-1/TRBV3-2
ASSQGGNQPQH
>TRBV6-5
ASSYTTGNNSPLH
>TRBV2
ASSFDADRSNQPQH
>TRBV4-1
ASSLRGGTFRHEQY
>TRBV29-1
SVEAGQGDTEAF
>TRBV27
ASSLHRSRRGTDTQY
>TRBV6-5
ASNLGTAGPTEAF
>TRBV12-5
ASGLGQGLGTTYNEQF
>TRBV24-1
ATSGVVLNEQF
>TRBV10-2
ASRKGLNSYEQY
>TRBV19
ASSLTGLDQPQH
>TRBV7-2
ASSFQGGTDTQY
>TRBV25-1
ASSDLGASNEKLF
>TRBV2
ASSDVGQGNEKLF
>TRBV9
ASSVASGMGEQY
>TRBV7-7
ASSPGRGVEKLF
>TRBV21-1
AIPDPGTGSCWDTGELF
>TRBV4-1
ASSLGTVNSGNTIY
>TRBV18
ASSPYYVQETQY
>TRBV10-1
ASSEGSGNYEQY
>TRBV3-1/TRBV3-2
ASSHSTGSSYEQY
>TRBV28
ASSALLAGTYEQY
>TRBV18
ASSPTQQGVIEQY
>TRBV5-6
ASSSNLQGVLDEQY
>TRBV27
ASKPTGTYEQY
>TRBV28
ASSPPGFHNSPLH
>TRBV6-1
ASSVYSVFISYEQY
>TRBV7-3
ASSLLGGETDTQY
>TRBV4-2
ASSQSARQPQH